This is a list of T cell receptor beta chains from one sample in a study of vaccination effects on CD4 cells after COVID-19. Profiled with immunoSEQ multiplex PCR; TCRdb holds only in-frame clones, not every one. Of under 70,000 clones listed, over 70% are singletons. The antigens these receptors bind are not known. Specimen: CD4+ T cells from PBMCs cultured with HCoV-OC43 spike peptides, collected before COVID-19 vaccination. Receptors were obtained from a human donor who received a COVID-19 vaccine. The CDR3 runs from the conserved cysteine through the conserved F or W. A D gene is named only where the DNA matches it firmly. For some rows the clone size is stated as once, few or many, or as a class when expanded; others skip it.

J gene | V gene | clone size | D gene | CDR3 DNA | CDR3 protein
TRBJ1-6 | TRBV18 | - | TRBD1 | TGTGCCAGCTCACAAGGGGACAGCACCTTAAATTCACCCCTCCACTTT | CASSQGDSTLNSPLHF
TRBJ1-1 | TRBV3-1/TRBV3-2 | - | TRBD1 | TGTGCCAGCAGCCAAGCGGACAGGCCTAACACTGAAGCTTTCTTT | CASSQADRPNTEAFF
TRBJ2-5 | TRBV6-2/TRBV6-3 | once | - | TGTGCCAGCAGTTACCATGGCCAAGAGACCCAGTACTTC | CASSYHGQETQYF
TRBJ1-2 | TRBV4-1 | - | TRBD1 | TGCGCCAGCAGCCAAGAAGGGACAGGGAAATCTAACTATGGCTACACCTTC | CASSQEGTGKSNYGYTF
TRBJ2-5 | TRBV5-1 | - | - | TGCGCCAGCAGCTTGGCGTCAGCCACGAGAGAGACCCAGTACTTC | CASSLASATRETQYF
TRBJ2-3 | TRBV7-2 | - | TRBD2 | TGTGCCAGCGGAGGGCGCGGGGGGGCAGATACGCAGTATTTT | CASGGRGGADTQYF
TRBJ2-3 | TRBV27 | few | - | TGTGCCAGCAGTTTATTTGCAGATAACACAGATACGCAGTATTTT | CASSLFADNTDTQYF
TRBJ2-5 | TRBV6-2/TRBV6-3 | few | TRBD2 | TGTGCCAGCAGCAACGGGCTAGCGGGGAAGACCCAGTACTTC | CASSNGLAGKTQYF
TRBJ1-2 | TRBV10-2 | - | TRBD1 | TGCGCCAGCAGTGAGTCGAACAGGGGATATGGCTACACCTTC | CASSESNRGYGYTF
TRBJ1-1 | TRBV7-2 | once | - | TGTGCCAGCAGCCTCTTTCCAGGCACTGAAGCTTTCTTT | CASSLFPGTEAFF
TRBJ2-1 | TRBV7-3 | - | - | TGTGCCAGCAGCTCCCAACCGGGGGCGCCGGGTGAGCAGTTCTTC | CASSSQPGAPGEQFF
TRBJ2-1 | TRBV11-1 | - | - | TGTGCCAGCAGCTCCCGCGGGCGACACGCCTTTGAGTTCTTC | CASSSRGRHAFEFF
TRBJ1-5 | TRBV7-9 | - | - | TGTGCCAGCAGCTTAGGCCAGGGATACAATCAGCCCCAGCATTTT | CASSLGQGYNQPQHF
TRBJ1-1 | TRBV5-1 | - | TRBD1 | TGCGCCAGCAGCTTGGACGGACAGGGGCCCACTGAAGCTTTCTTT | CASSLDGQGPTEAFF
TRBJ2-1 | TRBV7-9 | - | TRBD1 | TGTGCCAGCAGCCGTACCGGGACAGGGAAAGTAGGCAGGCAGTTCTTC | CASSRTGTGKVGRQFF
TRBJ1-1 | TRBV5-5 | - | - | TGTGCCAGCAGCTTAAGGGCGATGAACACTGAAGCTTTCTTT | CASSLRAMNTEAFF
TRBJ2-4 | TRBV3-1/TRBV3-2 | - | - | TGTGCCAGCAGCCAAGATCGCGGGCAGGGTGTAGCCAAAAACATTCAGTACTTC | CASSQDRGQGVAKNIQYF
TRBJ1-1 | TRBV6-5 | - | TRBD1 | TGTGCCAGCAAGTACAGGGGGGTCACTGAAGCTTTCTTT | CASKYRGVTEAFF
TRBJ2-5 | TRBV3-1/TRBV3-2 | few | - | TGTGCCAGCAGCCAAGACCAAGAGACCCAGTACTTC | CASSQDQETQYF
TRBJ2-5 | TRBV6-6 | - | TRBD2 | TGTGCCAGCGGAGCCGGGACTAGCGGGGGGACCCAGTACTTC | CASGAGTSGGTQYF
TRBJ1-4 | TRBV6-5 | - | - | TGTGCCAGCAGGTGGGGGGGCGCGGATGAAAAACTGTTTTTT | CASRWGGADEKLFF
TRBJ2-1 | TRBV12-3/TRBV12-4 | once | - | TGTGCCAGCAGTGTTAGCGTAAATGAGCAGTTCTTC | CASSVSVNEQFF
TRBJ2-1 | TRBV20-1 | - | TRBD2 | TGCAGTGCTAGTAGTGGGATAGCGGGGGGCTACAATGAGCAGTTCTTC | CSASSGIAGGYNEQFF
TRBJ2-5 | TRBV21-1 | - | - | TGTGCCAGCACCAAAAGGGTGAAGACAGGGGTCCAAGAGACCCAGTACTTC | CASTKRVKTGVQETQYF
TRBJ1-1 | TRBV18 | - | - | TGTGCCAGCTCTTTCAATCAGCTGAACACTGAAGCTTTCTTT | CASSFNQLNTEAFF
TRBJ1-5 | TRBV6-6 | few | TRBD1 | TGTGCCAGCAGAGACACAGGGGGCAATCAGCCCCAGCATTTT | CASRDTGGNQPQHF
TRBJ2-5 | TRBV21-1 | - | - | TGTGCCAGCAGCAAACGACGACTAGCGGGGGGGGGCCATGGGGAGACCCAGTACTTC | CASSKRRLAGGGHGETQYF
TRBJ2-4 | TRBV6-6 | - | TRBD1 | TGTGCCAGCAGTCGACAGGGGGCACAGAACATTCAGTACTTC | CASSRQGAQNIQYF
TRBJ1-4 | TRBV11-1 | - | TRBD1 | TGTGCCAGCAGCTACCGGGACAGTGAAAAACTGTTTTTT | CASSYRDSEKLFF
TRBJ2-3 | TRBV5-5 | - | - | TGTGCCAGCAGCCACCCGGGGAGCACAGATACGCAGTATTTT | CASSHPGSTDTQYF
TRBJ1-6 | TRBV14 | - | - | TGTGCCAGCAGCCAAGAAGGGAATTATAATTCACCCCTCCACTTT | CASSQEGNYNSPLHF
TRBJ1-5 | TRBV20-1 | - | - | TGCAGTGCTACAGGGGATCAGCCCCAGCATTTT | CSATGDQPQHF
TRBJ2-2 | TRBV7-2 | - | - | TGTGCCAGCAGCTTATATTGGGACACCGGGGAGCTGTTTTTT | CASSLYWDTGELFF
TRBJ2-5 | TRBV2 | - | - | TGTGCCAGCAGTGGGGGGGAGACCCAGTACTTC | CASSGGETQYF
TRBJ1-4 | TRBV27 | - | TRBD1 | TGTGCCAGCCGGGACAGGGGTGAAAAACTGTTTTTT | CASRDRGEKLFF
TRBJ1-4 | TRBV30 | - | - | TGTGCCTGGAGTACGGCGGGGGGAATTGAAAAACTGTTTTTT | CAWSTAGGIEKLFF
TRBJ2-1 | TRBV19 | - | - | TGTGCCAGTAGTGGGATACGTTCAGTAAAGTACAATGAGCAGTTCTTC | CASSGIRSVKYNEQFF
TRBJ2-5 | TRBV5-1 | - | TRBD1 | TGCGCCAGCAGCTTATCAACAGGGGAAGAGACCCAGTACTTC | CASSLSTGEETQYF
TRBJ1-2 | TRBV15 | - | TRBD1 | TGTGCCACCAGCAGAGCGGGACAGGGCTATGGCTACACCTTC | CATSRAGQGYGYTF
TRBJ2-3 | TRBV4-2 | - | TRBD2 | TGTGCCAGCAGCCAAGGCGGGGGTTACACAGATACGCAGTATTTT | CASSQGGGYTDTQYF
TRBJ1-2 | TRBV6-5 | - | TRBD1 | TGTGCCAGCAAGCAGGGGGAAGGTGGCTATGGCTACACCTTC | CASKQGEGGYGYTF
TRBJ2-5 | TRBV7-8 | few | TRBD1 | TGTGCCACGTCGCCGACAGGGATTGGGGAGACCCAGTACTTC | CATSPTGIGETQYF
TRBJ1-2 | TRBV9 | - | - | TGTGCCAGCAGCGCCAGAACCGGGACGCCTAACCTTCGGGGCTACACCTTC | CASSARTGTPNLRGYTF
TRBJ1-1 | TRBV9 | few | - | TGTGCCAGCAGCGTAGTAAGTAACACTGAAGCTTTCTTT | CASSVVSNTEAFF
TRBJ2-5 | TRBV9 | - | TRBD2 | TGTGCCAGCAGCGAAATAGCGGGCCCCCTGGGGACCCAGTACTTC | CASSEIAGPLGTQYF
TRBJ1-1 | TRBV5-1 | few | - | TGCGCCAGCAGCTTCAATTTGAACACTGAAGCTTTCTTT | CASSFNLNTEAFF
TRBJ1-6 | TRBV25-1 | few | - | TGTGCCAGCAGTGGACAGCCAGGTTCACCCCTCCACTTT | CASSGQPGSPLHF
TRBJ1-4 | TRBV6-1 | - | - | TGTGCCAGCAGTGAAGTTGCTAATGAAAAACTGTTTTTT | CASSEVANEKLFF
TRBJ2-1 | TRBV24-1 | - | TRBD1 | TGTGCCACCAGTGATGCGACAGGGTTTGCTTACAATGAGCAGTTCTTC | CATSDATGFAYNEQFF
TRBJ2-3 | TRBV9 | - | - | TGTGCCAGCAGCGTAAGCGTGACAGATCCTTTGGGTACGCAGTATTTT | CASSVSVTDPLGTQYF
TRBJ2-2 | TRBV12-5 | - | - | TGTGCTAGTGGTTTGGTACTATCCGGCGCCGTCGGGGAGCTGTTTTTT | CASGLVLSGAVGELFF